This paragraph covers one TCR beta chain sequence. What it binds is not known. This sample was taken from a study of shared clonotypes between healthy human individuals. Study results and caveats: Naive subsets usually exceeded memory subsets in estimated richness. The generation probabilities recorded for non-shared clonotypes fell below those of clonotypes shared by all four donors.

CDR1 SEHNR and CDR2 FQNEAQ come from the germline V gene (reference sequence). Trimming took off 6 bases at V and 8 bases at J, with 4 bases between the two ends. The CDR3 totals 10 residues. Terminally differentiated effector memory CD45RA+ cells were excluded by CCR7 positive selection of CD45RO-negative cells. Template for every sorted-subset replicate PCR totaled roughly 200 ng DNA, tens of thousands of T cell genomes. Here immunoSEQ multiplex PCR was the method, and the copy in TCRdb shows in-frame clones only, minus some. The data show hundreds of thousands of clones, with roughly 96% seen just once and roughly 0.1% held by the top ten.

This chain uses TRBV7-9 with TRBJ2-2; D is uncertain. The receptor was derived from a woman aged 25-40 years in good health. Sequenced sample: naive CD8+ T cells sorted from blood. The CDR3, as DNA: TGTGCCAGCAGAGCTGGGGAGCTGTTTTTT. Translated: CASRAGELFF.